Each of the 2 T cell receptor beta chains below was sequenced from the same sample in a study of shared clonotypes between healthy human individuals. Some clones are missing from TCRdb's copy, which holds only in-frame ones; the method was immunoSEQ multiplex PCR. The data contain 1 million to 1.3 million clones, about 84% of them singletons. Sequenced: memory CD4+ T cells from PBMCs. Regarding subset: CD45RA-negative fraction. These receptor sequences come from a man between 18 and 29 years old in good health. Some clones in this sample may be carry-over from other donors' samples.

In DNA form, the CDR3 reads TGTGCCACCAGCAGAGGGGACCCGGGCATATATACGCAGTATTTT. It encodes CATSRGDPGIYTQYF. V usage is TRBV15 and J usage is TRBJ2-3; D is possibly TRBD1 or TRBD2 (5 bases each). Trimming cost V 1 base and J 7 bases, with 15 bases left between them. This CDR3 comprises 15 residues. Per germline, CDR1 LNHNV and CDR2 YYDKDF (reference sequence).

V and J are TRBV7-2 and TRBJ2-1; D not certain. Trimming removed 2 bases from V and 5 bases from J, with 10 bases in between. Germline values: CDR1 SGHTA, CDR2 FQGNSA. The CDR3 contains 14 residues. The CDR3 sequence is CASSLSPANNEQFF. The CDR3 DNA sequence: TGTGCCAGCAGCTTATCTCCCGCGAACAATGAGCAGTTCTTC. Looking up the rest from reference TRBV7-2 and TRBJ2-1 gives the full variable domain: GAGVSQSPSNKVTEKGKDVELRCDPISGHTALYWYRQSLGQGLEFLIYFQGNSAPDKSGLPSDRFSAERTGGSVSTLTIQRTQQEDSAVYLCASSLSPANNEQFFGPGTRLTVL.